These 15 T cell receptor beta chains came from one sample sequenced in a study of blood T cells in healthy people across ages. Through a sample-barcoded 5' primer and a J-beta primer mix, a second PCR was run for roughly 7 to 11 cycles. TCRdb reanalysed the 5' RACE reads using MiXCR and keeps one entry per CDR3 protein. The profile shows some 1.4 million distinct CDR3 sequences, around 39% of them singletons. Input material: blood. Source of these receptors: a woman younger than 35 in good health.

This chain joins TRBV7-8 and TRBJ2-1, with 9 bases fitting TRBD2. V lost 4 bases to trimming and J lost 10 bases; unmatched junction nucleotides: 14. CDR3 length: 16 residues. Germline loops: CDR1 SGHVS, CDR2 FQNEAQ. The DNA for the CDR3 is TGTGCCAGCAGCTCCGGACTAATAGCGGGGGTTGGGGAGCAGTTCTTC. Protein product: CASSSGLIAGVGEQFF.

The J gene is TRBJ1-3, the V gene TRBV30, with 8 bases lining up with TRBD1. There are 13 residues in the CDR3. CDR1 and CDR2 (germline): GTSNPN, SVGIG (reference sequence). V lost 4 bases and J lost 7; bases outside the gene matches: 6. Here the CDR3 reads CAWNRQGRNTIYF. In DNA, the CDR3 is TGTGCCTGGAATCGACAGGGGAGGAACACCATATATTTT.

This clonotype was counted between two and nine times. CDR3: CASSPLDRAFDVDYGYTF. As DNA, the CDR3 is TGTGCCAGCAGCCCATTGGACAGGGCGTTTGATGTAGACTATGGCTACACCTTC. This sequence joins TRBV7-6 and TRBJ1-2, with 8 positions matching TRBD1. The CDR3 covers 18 residues. Losses at the gene ends were 5 bases for V and 3 bases for J; bases not matched to a gene: 17. The V gene's germline CDR1 is SGHVS and CDR2 FNYEAQ. Variable domain in full (rest from reference TRBV7-6 and TRBJ1-2): GAGVSQSPRYKVTKRGQDVALRCDPISGHVSLYWYRQALGQGPEFLTYFNYEAQQDKSGLPNDRFSAERPEGSISTLTIQRTEQRDSAMYRCASSPLDRAFDVDYGYTFGSGTRLTVV.

The gene calls are TRBV29-1 and TRBJ1-1, with a tentative D call TRBD1 (5 bases). Deletions cut 7 bases from V and 3 bases from J, with 12 bases between. The V gene's germline CDR1 is SQVTM and CDR2 ANQGSEA. The CDR3 is made up of 12 amino acids. CDR3 in amino acids: CSALSGDTEAFF. The CDR3 coding sequence is TGCAGCGCCCTATCGGGGGACACTGAAGCTTTCTTT.

V gene TRBV4-2 combines with J gene TRBJ2-7, with D uncertain. The V gene's germline CDR1 is LGHNA and CDR2 YNFKEQ. This CDR3 contains 14 residues. V was trimmed by 0 bases and J by 5 bases, leaving 11 bases between them. CDR3 sequence (DNA): TGTGCCAGCAGCCAAGAGCATGCCCCCAACGAGCAGTACTTC. It codes for CASSQEHAPNEQYF.

This clonotype has only a few counts. Relative to the germline gene, one junction end is altered; a read error may explain this. This chain links TRBV5-1 with TRBJ2-3, with 7 bases fitting TRBD1. The germline CDR1 and CDR2 sequences are SGHRS and YFSETQ. This CDR3 has 16 amino acids. The CDR3 region has the DNA TGCGCCAGCAGTTTGGCCCTGGGACAGCAGGCAGATACGCAGTATTTT. Residues: CASSLALGQQADTQYF.

CDR3 DNA sequence: TGTGCCAGGAGGGCGGGGCCGAACACCGGGGAGCTGTTTTTT. The encoded protein is CARRAGPNTGELFF. V gene TRBV2 combines with J gene TRBJ2-2; D is perhaps TRBD2 (6 bases). V lost 9 bases and J lost 0, with 11 bases in between. The V gene's germline CDR1 is SNHLY and CDR2 FYNNEI. This CDR3 contains 14 residues.

This clonotype was seen a few times. The chain uses TRBV28 and TRBJ2-7; unclear D gene. Trimming took off 6 bases at V and 3 bases at J, with 15 bases between the two ends. This CDR3 region has 14 residues. Germline CDR1 and CDR2: MDHEN and SYDVKM. This CDR3 reads CASSLQDHYYEQYF. As DNA, the CDR3 is TGTGCCAGCAGCCTTCAGGACCATTACTACGAGCAGTACTTC.

This clonotype was recorded a few times. The rearrangement uses TRBV20-1 and TRBJ2-1, with D perhaps TRBD2 (5 bases). Trimming shortened V by 0 bases and J by 6 bases, and 15 bases separated the two germline ends. Germline V gives CDR1 DFQATT, CDR2 SNEGSKA (reference sequence). The CDR3 is made up of 15 amino acids. The chain's CDR3 is CSARDRNRGSNEQFF. The CDR3 coding sequence is TGCAGTGCTAGAGATCGGAACCGAGGGTCCAATGAGCAGTTCTTC.

This clonotype was found a few times. Here the CDR3 reads CASSHDGPNEQFF. CDR3 nucleotide sequence: TGCGCCAGCAGCCATGACGGTCCTAATGAGCAGTTCTTC. The chain joins TRBV4-1 to TRBJ2-1, with D hard to call. CDR1 and CDR2 from the germline V gene are MGHRA and YSYEKL. The V end lost 3 bases, the J end lost 7 bases, and 10 bases lay between the germline ends. This CDR3 contains 13 residues.

The chain links TRBV5-1 to TRBJ1-4; 7 bases agree with TRBD1. Germline CDR1 is SGHRS and CDR2 is YFSETQ. CDR3 size: 15 residues. The V and J ends lost 4 bases and 5 bases, in that order; junction bases with no gene match: 8. The CDR3, as DNA: TGCGCCAGCAGCACCGGACAGGTCGGAAATGAAAAACTGTTTTTT. Protein sequence: CASSTGQVGNEKLFF.

The CDR3 nucleotides are TGCGCCAGCAGTGAGTCGCGGCCGTTGAGCTTGGATACGCAGTATTTT. Translation: CASSESRPLSLDTQYF. The rearrangement links TRBV10-2 to TRBJ2-3; D is unresolved. V lost 0 bases and J 6 bases, leaving 16 bases between the germline ends. This CDR3 region has 16 residues. Per the germline V gene, CDR1 is WSHSY and CDR2 is SAAADI.

In DNA form, the CDR3 reads TGTGCTAGTGGTGGGGACGGAACCTACGAGCAGTACTTC. This codes for CASGGDGTYEQYF. V is TRBV12-5 and J is TRBJ2-7; the D call may be TRBD1 or TRBD2 (5 bases each). Trimming took 5 bases from V and 2 from J, leaving 10 bases between them. This CDR3 comprises 13 residues. Germline loops: CDR1 LGHNT, CDR2 FRNRAP. The complete variable domain, with remaining parts taken from reference TRBV12-5 and TRBJ2-7, reads DARVTQTPRHKVTEMGQEVTMRCQPILGHNTVFWYRQTMMQGLELLAYFRNRAPLDDSGMPKDRFSAEMPDATLATLKIQPSEPRDSAVYFCASGGDGTYEQYFGPGTRLTVT.

The chain has TRBV6-1 and TRBJ2-3; possibly TRBD2 for D (6 bases). The V end lost 2 bases, the J end lost 0 bases, and 12 bases lay between the germline ends. CDR1 and CDR2 from the germline V gene are MNHNS and SASEGT. The CDR3 is 16 amino acids. DNA of the CDR3: TGTGCCAGCAGTGAAATCGGGCGGGACAGCACAGATACGCAGTATTTT. It encodes CASSEIGRDSTDTQYF.

The V call is TRBV12-3 or TRBV12-4, the J call TRBJ2-7; 7 bases line up with TRBD1. V dropped 5 bases and J dropped 6; count of bases not matched to a gene: 7. The CDR3 contains 13 residues. CDR3 protein: CASSVDRQGEQYF. The CDR3 nucleotides read TGTGCCAGCAGTGTAGATAGACAGGGCGAGCAGTACTTC.